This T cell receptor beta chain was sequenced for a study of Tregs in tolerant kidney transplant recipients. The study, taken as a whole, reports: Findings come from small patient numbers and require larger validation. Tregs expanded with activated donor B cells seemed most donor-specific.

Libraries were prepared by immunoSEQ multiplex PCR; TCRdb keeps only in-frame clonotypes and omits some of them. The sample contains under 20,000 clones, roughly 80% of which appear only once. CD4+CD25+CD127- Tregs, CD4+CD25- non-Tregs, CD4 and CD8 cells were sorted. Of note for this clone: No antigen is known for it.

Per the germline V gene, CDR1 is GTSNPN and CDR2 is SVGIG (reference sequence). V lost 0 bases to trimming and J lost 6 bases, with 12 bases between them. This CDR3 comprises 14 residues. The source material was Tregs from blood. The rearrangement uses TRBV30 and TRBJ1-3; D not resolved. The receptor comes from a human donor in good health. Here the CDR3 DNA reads TGTGCCTGGAGTGTGGCTGGGCTCGAAAACACCATATATTTT. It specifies CAWSVAGLENTIYF.